This T cell receptor beta chain was sequenced for a study of cytomegalovirus exposure and HLA in healthy donors. Points from the study as a whole: Most sequenced TCRs were rare (though some public TCRs occurred in many donors). An analysis done earlier found most TCR beta V segments productive about 87% or about 30% of the time. Excluded were some V segments that proved indistinguishable, including TRBV6-2 and TRBV6-3.

The germline CDR1 and CDR2 sequences are SEHNR and FQNEAQ (reference sequence). The CDR3 totals 15 residues. V shed 5 bases and J shed 0 bases, with 8 bases lying between them. Use of 60 Vbeta and 13 Jbeta primers characterized the PCR. Sequenced by immunoSEQ multiplex PCR; TCRdb stores in-frame clones only, minus some. This sample carries about 130,000 clones, 79% of them seen once, and the ten largest clones take about 7%. Notes on this clone: As yet, its antigen is unknown.

The V call is TRBV7-9, the J call TRBJ2-6; D is ambiguous. The receptor was isolated from a man in his forties in good health and CMV-seropositive. Sequenced material: PBMCs. The CDR3 spells CASSHDFSGANVLTF. The CDR3 region has the DNA TGTGCCAGCAGCCACGACTTCTCTGGGGCCAACGTCCTGACTTTC. The full variable domain, rest sourced from reference TRBV7-9 and TRBJ2-6, is DTGVSQNPRHKITKRGQNVTFRCDPISEHNRLYWYRQTLGQGPEFLTYFQNEAQLEKSRLLSDRFSAERPKGSFSTLEIQRTEQGDSAMYLCASSHDFSGANVLTFGAGSRLTVL.